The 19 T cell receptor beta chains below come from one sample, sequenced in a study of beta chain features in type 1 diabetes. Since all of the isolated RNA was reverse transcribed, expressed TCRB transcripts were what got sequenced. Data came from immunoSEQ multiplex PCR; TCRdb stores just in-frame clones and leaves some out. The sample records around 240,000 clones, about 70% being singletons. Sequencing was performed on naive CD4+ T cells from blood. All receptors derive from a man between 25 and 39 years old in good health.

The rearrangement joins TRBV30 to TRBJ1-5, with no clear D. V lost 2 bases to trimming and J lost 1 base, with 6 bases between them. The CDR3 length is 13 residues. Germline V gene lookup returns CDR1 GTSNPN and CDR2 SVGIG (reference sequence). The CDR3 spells CAWSKLSNQPQHF. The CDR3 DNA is TGTGCCTGGAGTAAGTTAAGCAATCAGCCCCAGCATTTT.

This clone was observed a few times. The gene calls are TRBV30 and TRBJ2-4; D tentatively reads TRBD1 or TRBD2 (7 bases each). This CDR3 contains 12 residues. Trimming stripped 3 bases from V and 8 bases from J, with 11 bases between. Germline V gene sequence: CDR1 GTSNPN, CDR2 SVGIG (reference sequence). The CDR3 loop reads CAWRAGGDIQYF. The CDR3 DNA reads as TGTGCCTGGAGGGCAGGGGGGGACATTCAGTACTTC. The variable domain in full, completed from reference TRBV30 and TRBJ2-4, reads SQTIHQWPATLVQPVGSPLSLECTVEGTSNPNLYWYRQAAGRGLQLLFYSVGIGQISSEVPQNLSASRPQDRQFILSSKKLLLSDSGFYLCAWRAGGDIQYFGAGTRLSVL.

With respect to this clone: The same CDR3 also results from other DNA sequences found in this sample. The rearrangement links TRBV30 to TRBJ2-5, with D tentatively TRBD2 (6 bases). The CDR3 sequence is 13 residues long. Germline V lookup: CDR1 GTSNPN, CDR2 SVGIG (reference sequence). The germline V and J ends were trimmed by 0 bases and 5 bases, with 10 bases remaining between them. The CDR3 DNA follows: TGTGCCTGGAGTGTAAGCGGGCGGGAGACCCAGTACTTC. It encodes CAWSVSGRETQYF.

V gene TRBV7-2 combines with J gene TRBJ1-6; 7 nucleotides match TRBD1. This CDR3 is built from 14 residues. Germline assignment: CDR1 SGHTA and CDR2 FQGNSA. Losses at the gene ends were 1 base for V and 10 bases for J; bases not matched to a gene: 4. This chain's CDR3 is CASSLGTGGSPLHF. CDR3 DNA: TGTGCCAGCAGCTTAGGGACAGGTGGATCACCCCTCCACTTT. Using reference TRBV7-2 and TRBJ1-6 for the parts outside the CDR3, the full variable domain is GAGVSQSPSNKVTEKGKDVELRCDPISGHTALYWYRQSLGQGLEFLIYFQGNSAPDKSGLPSDRFSAERTGGSVSTLTIQRTQQEDSAVYLCASSLGTGGSPLHFGNGTRLTVT.

CDR3 loop: CASTQPGGETQYF. CDR3 bases: TGTGCCAGCACCCAGCCTGGGGGAGAGACCCAGTACTTC. The rearrangement uses TRBV25-1 and TRBJ2-5; D is perhaps TRBD1 or TRBD2 (5 bases each). Trimming stripped 7 bases from V and 4 bases from J, with 13 bases between. Germline V lookup: CDR1 MGHDK, CDR2 SYGVNS. This CDR3 region has 13 residues.

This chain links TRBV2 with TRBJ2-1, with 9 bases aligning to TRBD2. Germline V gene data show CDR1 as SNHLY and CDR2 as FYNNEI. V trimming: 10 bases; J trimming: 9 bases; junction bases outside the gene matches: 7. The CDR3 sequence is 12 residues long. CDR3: CATSTSGLEQFF. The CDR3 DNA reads TGTGCCACCTCGACTAGCGGCCTTGAGCAGTTCTTC.

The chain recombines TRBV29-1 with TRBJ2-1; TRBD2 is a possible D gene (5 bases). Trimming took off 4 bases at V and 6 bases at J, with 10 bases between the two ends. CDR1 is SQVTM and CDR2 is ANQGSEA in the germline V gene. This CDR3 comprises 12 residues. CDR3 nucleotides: TGCAGCGTTGCTCGAGGGTCCAATGAGCAGTTCTTC. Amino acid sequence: CSVARGSNEQFF.

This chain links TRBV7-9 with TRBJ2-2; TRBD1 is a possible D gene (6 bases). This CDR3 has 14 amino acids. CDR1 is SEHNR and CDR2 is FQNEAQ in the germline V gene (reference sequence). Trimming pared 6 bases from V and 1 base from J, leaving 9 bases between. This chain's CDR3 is CASRDSLNTGELFF. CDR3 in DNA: TGTGCCAGCAGGGACAGTCTGAACACCGGGGAGCTGTTTTTT.

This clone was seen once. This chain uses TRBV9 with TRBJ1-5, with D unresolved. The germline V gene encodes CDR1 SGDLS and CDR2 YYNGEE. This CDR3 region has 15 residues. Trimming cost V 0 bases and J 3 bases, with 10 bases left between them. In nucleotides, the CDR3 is TGTGCCAGCAGCGTAGAAGGAGGGTTCAATCAGCCCCAGCATTTT. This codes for CASSVEGGFNQPQHF.

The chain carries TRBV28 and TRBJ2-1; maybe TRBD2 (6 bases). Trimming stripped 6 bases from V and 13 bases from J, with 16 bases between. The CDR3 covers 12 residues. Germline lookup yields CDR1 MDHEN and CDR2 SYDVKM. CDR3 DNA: TGTGCCAGCAGCACCAGACTAGTACCCCAGTTCTTC. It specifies CASSTRLVPQFF.

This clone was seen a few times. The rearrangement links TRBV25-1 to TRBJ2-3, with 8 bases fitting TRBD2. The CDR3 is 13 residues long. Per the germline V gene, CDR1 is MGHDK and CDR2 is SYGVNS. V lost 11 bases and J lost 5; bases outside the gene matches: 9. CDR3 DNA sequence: TGTGCCTGCGGCGCGGGAGGACAAGATACGCAGTATTTT. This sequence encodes CACGAGGQDTQYF.

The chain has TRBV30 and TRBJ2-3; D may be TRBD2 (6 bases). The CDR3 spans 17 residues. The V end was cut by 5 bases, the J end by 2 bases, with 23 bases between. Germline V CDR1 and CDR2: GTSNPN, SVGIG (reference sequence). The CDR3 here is CAWDTSSGLFSTDTQYF. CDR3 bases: TGTGCCTGGGATACAAGTAGCGGACTATTTTCCACAGATACGCAGTATTTT.

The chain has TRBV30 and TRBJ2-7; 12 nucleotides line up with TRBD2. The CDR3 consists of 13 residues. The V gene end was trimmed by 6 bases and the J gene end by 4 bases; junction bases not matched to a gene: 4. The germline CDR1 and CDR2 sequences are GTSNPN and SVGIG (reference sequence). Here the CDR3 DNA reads TGTGCCTGCGGGACTAGCGGGCCGTACGAGCAGTACTTC. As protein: CACGTSGPYEQYF.

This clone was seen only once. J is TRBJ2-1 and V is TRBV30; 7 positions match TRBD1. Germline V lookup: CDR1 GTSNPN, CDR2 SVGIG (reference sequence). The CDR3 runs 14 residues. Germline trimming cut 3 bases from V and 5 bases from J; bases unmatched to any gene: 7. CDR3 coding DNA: TGTGCCTGGAGATCAGGGGGTGGACACAATGAGCAGTTCTTC. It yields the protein CAWRSGGGHNEQFF.

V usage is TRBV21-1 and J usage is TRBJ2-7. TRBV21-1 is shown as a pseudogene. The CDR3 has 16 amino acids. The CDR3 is CASSKGGGPISYEQYF. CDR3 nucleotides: TGTGCCAGCAGCAAAGGTGGGGGACCGATATCCTACGAGCAGTACTTC.

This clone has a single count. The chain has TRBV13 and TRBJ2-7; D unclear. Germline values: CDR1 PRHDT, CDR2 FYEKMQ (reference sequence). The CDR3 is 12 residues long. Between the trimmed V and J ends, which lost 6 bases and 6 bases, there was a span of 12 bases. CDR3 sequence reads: CASSIRGGEQYF. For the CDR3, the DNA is TGTGCCAGCAGTATAAGAGGCGGCGAGCAGTACTTC. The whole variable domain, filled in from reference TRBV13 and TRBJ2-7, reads AAGVIQSPRHLIKEKRETATLKCYPIPRHDTVYWYQQGPGQDPQFLISFYEKMQSDKGSIPDRFSAQQFSDYHSELNMSSLELGDSALYFCASSIRGGEQYFGPGTRLTVT.

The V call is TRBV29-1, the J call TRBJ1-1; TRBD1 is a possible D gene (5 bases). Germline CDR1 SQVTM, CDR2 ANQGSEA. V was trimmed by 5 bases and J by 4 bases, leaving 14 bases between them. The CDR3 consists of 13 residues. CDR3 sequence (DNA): TGCAGCGTTCAGGGCCGAGTAGGCACTGAAGCTTTCTTT. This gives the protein CSVQGRVGTEAFF.

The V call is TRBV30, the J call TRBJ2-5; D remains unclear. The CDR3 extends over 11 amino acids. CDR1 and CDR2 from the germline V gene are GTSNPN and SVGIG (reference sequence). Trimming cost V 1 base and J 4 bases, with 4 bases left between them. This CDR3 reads CAWSDLETQYF. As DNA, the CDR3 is TGTGCCTGGAGTGACCTAGAGACCCAGTACTTC. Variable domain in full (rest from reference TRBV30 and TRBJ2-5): SQTIHQWPATLVQPVGSPLSLECTVEGTSNPNLYWYRQAAGRGLQLLFYSVGIGQISSEVPQNLSASRPQDRQFILSSKKLLLSDSGFYLCAWSDLETQYFGPGTRLLVL.

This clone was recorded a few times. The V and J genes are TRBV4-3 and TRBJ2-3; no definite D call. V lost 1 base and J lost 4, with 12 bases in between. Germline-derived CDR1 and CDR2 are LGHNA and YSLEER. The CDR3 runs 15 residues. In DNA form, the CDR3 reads TGCGCCAGCAGCCAAGGTATGGCTGCCGCAGATACGCAGTATTTT. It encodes CASSQGMAAADTQYF.